This is a list of T cell receptor beta chains from one sample in a study of CD8 T cells in Susac syndrome. Each CDR3 protein is one row after TCRdb ran MiXCR on the immunoSEQ multiplex PCR reads. The sample has some 120,000 distinct CDR3 sequences, more than 90% seen once. The sample comprised CD8+ T cells from PBMCs. The source of these receptors is a human donor with Susac syndrome. The CDR3 runs from the conserved cysteine through the conserved F or W. A D gene is named only where the DNA matches it firmly. Clone size is given for some rows only: seen once, a few or many times, or a class if the clone is expanded.

-,TRBJ1-4,TRBV19,-,TGTGCCAGCCGGCCGGAGCAGGTTAATGAAAAACTGTTTTTT,CASRPEQVNEKLFF
TRBD2,TRBJ2-7,TRBV15,-,TGTGCCACCAGCAGTAGCGGGACGGCCTACTACGAGCAGTACTTC,CATSSSGTAYYEQYF
-,TRBJ2-7,TRBV3-1,few,TGTGCCAGCAGCCAAGTTCTAGGGGGCTACGAGCAGTACTTC,CASSQVLGGYEQYF
-,TRBJ2-3,TRBV29-1,-,TGCAGCGTGGTGGCGGCGAACACAGATACGCAGTATTTT,CSVVAANTDTQYF
TRBD2,TRBJ2-1,TRBV29-1,once,TGCAGCGTTGAAGATTTGCGGACTAGCTACAATGAGCAGTTCTTC,CSVEDLRTSYNEQFF
-,TRBJ2-5,TRBV19,-,TGTGCCAGTAGTTTATGGGGCCCCCAAGAGACCCAGTACTTC,CASSLWGPQETQYF
TRBD2,TRBJ2-1,TRBV5-4,-,TGTGCCAGCAGCCGCGGGGGGGAGAACTACAATGAGCAGTTCTTC,CASSRGGENYNEQFF
-,TRBJ1-1,TRBV10-3,-,TGTGCCATCAGAGGGGACACTGAAGCTTTCTTT,CAIRGDTEAFF
TRBD2,TRBJ2-2,TRBV24-1,-,TGTGCCACCACGAGCGGGGGGCCGGTCGGGGAGCTGTTTTTT,CATTSGGPVGELFF
-,TRBJ1-2,TRBV30,-,TGTGCCTGGAGTGTAATGGAGACGGAGTTCTATGGCTACACCTTC,CAWSVMETEFYGYTF
TRBD1,TRBJ2-4,TRBV19,-,TGTGCCAGTAGTATTGGAAGGCAGGGGGACATTCAGTACTTC,CASSIGRQGDIQYF
TRBD1,TRBJ2-7,TRBV13,-,TGTGCCAGCAGCTTAGCGGGACAGGGGTATTACGAGCAGTACTTC,CASSLAGQGYYEQYF
-,TRBJ2-1,TRBV29-1,-,TGCAGCGTTAAGGGGGGGTCCCCCTCCTACAATGAGCAGTTCTTC,CSVKGGSPSYNEQFF
-,TRBJ2-1,TRBV6-4,-,TGTGCCAGCAGTGAGGCTAGCCAAAATGAGCAGTTCTTC,CASSEASQNEQFF
-,TRBJ1-1,TRBV6-6,few,TGTGCCAGCAGCCGGACGGTAAACACTGAAGCTTTCTTT,CASSRTVNTEAFF
TRBD1,TRBJ1-1,TRBV13,-,TGTGCCAGCAGCCACAGACAGGGAGGGAGCACTGAAGCTTTCTTT,CASSHRQGGSTEAFF
-,TRBJ1-2,TRBV27,-,TGTGCCAGCAGTTTTCCCGGGGTGGGCTACACCTTC,CASSFPGVGYTF
TRBD2,TRBJ2-5,TRBV11-1,-,TGTGCCAGCAGCGCTACTAGCGGGAAAGAGACCCAGTACTTC,CASSATSGKETQYF
TRBD2,TRBJ2-7,TRBV7-2,once,TGTGCCAGCAGCCGCCCACTAGCGGGAGTGGGGGAGCAGTACTTC,CASSRPLAGVGEQYF
-,TRBJ2-5,TRBV27,-,TGTGCCAGCAGCCTGAGAGTGGACGCCCAAGCGGACAGCCAATTTACGACCCAGTACTTC,CASSLRVDAQADSQFTTQYF
TRBD1,TRBJ2-2,TRBV9,-,TGTGCCAGCAGCGCCTCCGGGACAGGGGGCACCGGGGAGCTGTTTTTT,CASSASGTGGTGELFF
TRBD2,TRBJ2-3,TRBV6-4,few,TGTGCCAGCAGTGACTCGACTAGCGGGGGGGCAGATACGCAGTATTTT,CASSDSTSGGADTQYF
-,TRBJ2-7,TRBV4-2,-,TGTGCCAGCAGCCAAGCCCAGGACGCGACCTACGAGCAGTACTTC,CASSQAQDATYEQYF
-,TRBJ2-7,TRBV24-1,-,TGTGCCACCAGTGCCCTCCGCCAGGGGAACTACGAGCAGTACTTC,CATSALRQGNYEQYF
TRBD2,TRBJ2-7,TRBV6-6,-,TGTGCCAGCAGTTACTCTGTTGGCGGGGGCTCCTACGAGCAGTACTTC,CASSYSVGGGSYEQYF
TRBD1,TRBJ2-3,TRBV4-1,-,TGCGCCAGCAGCCACGGACACAGGGGAAACACAGATACGCAGTATTTT,CASSHGHRGNTDTQYF
-,TRBJ1-6,TRBV20-1,-,TGCAGTGGGAGGACAGAGGGTTCACCCCTCCACTTT,CSGRTEGSPLHF
-,TRBJ2-1,TRBV21-1,-,TGTGCCAGCAGCCCGAATGGGGATGAGCAGTTCTTC,CASSPNGDEQFF
TRBD2,TRBJ2-7,TRBV7-9,-,TGTGCCAGCAGCTTAGTACAAGCGGGAGCTATCTACGAGCAGTACTTC,CASSLVQAGAIYEQYF
-,TRBJ2-5,TRBV6-1,-,TGTGCCAGCAGCTCCGGGAGTTTCCAAGAGACCCAGTACTTC,CASSSGSFQETQYF
-,TRBJ2-3,TRBV19,-,TGTGCCAGTAGTTGGGTACTCTCCTCAGATACGCAGTATTTT,CASSWVLSSDTQYF
TRBD1,TRBJ1-1,TRBV5-1,once,TGCGCCAGCAGCTTGGCGACAGGGTCCGCCGAAGCTTTCTTT,CASSLATGSAEAFF
TRBD1,TRBJ2-2,TRBV30,-,TGTGCCTGGGACAGGGGATCGGACACCGGGGAGCTGTTTTTT,CAWDRGSDTGELFF
TRBD1,TRBJ2-3,TRBV7-2,-,TGTGCCAGCAGCCGAAATCGACCGGGACAGGGCACAGATACGCAGTATTTT,CASSRNRPGQGTDTQYF
TRBD1,TRBJ1-1,TRBV28,-,TGTGCCAGCAGTGACAGGGGTACTGAAGCTTTCTTT,CASSDRGTEAFF
TRBD1,TRBJ2-1,TRBV7-2,-,TGTGCCAGCAGCTTAGGGGGACAGACTGAGCAGTTCTTC,CASSLGGQTEQFF
-,TRBJ1-2,TRBV11-2,-,TGTGCCAGCCGCCCTGGGACCCTCTATGGCTACACCTTC,CASRPGTLYGYTF
-,TRBJ2-1,TRBV12-3/TRBV12-4,-,TGTGCCAGCAGTTTACCCGTCTCGGGAGAGGTGGGGCGGTTCTTC,CASSLPVSGEVGRFF
-,TRBJ2-2,TRBV6-2/TRBV6-3,-,TGTGCCAGCAGTACCTCTGGGGCCACCGGGGAGCTGTTTTTT,CASSTSGATGELFF
-,TRBJ1-1,TRBV7-9,-,TGTGCCAGCAGCCACGATCAGGGAATGAACACTGAAGCTTTCTTT,CASSHDQGMNTEAFF
-,TRBJ2-1,TRBV12-3/TRBV12-4,-,TGTGCCAGCAGTTTAGCGGGGAATGAGCAGTTCTTC,CASSLAGNEQFF
-,TRBJ2-2,TRBV9,-,TGTGCCAGCAGCGTAGTGCCAGACACCGGGGAGCTGTTTTTT,CASSVVPDTGELFF
TRBD2,TRBJ2-3,TRBV30,-,TGTGCCTGGAGTTTTATAGCGGGAACGCAGTATTTT,CAWSFIAGTQYF
-,TRBJ2-5,TRBV3-1,-,TGTGCCAGCAGCCTCCGGGACGGACAAGAGACCCAGTACTTC,CASSLRDGQETQYF
-,TRBJ2-1,TRBV25-1,once,TGTGCCAGCACTCCCCCCTGGGGGCCTTACAATGAGCAGTTCTTC,CASTPPWGPYNEQFF
-,TRBJ2-7,TRBV5-4,-,TGTGCCAGCAGCTTGGGGCGGGGAGCCGAGTACTTC,CASSLGRGAEYF
-,TRBJ1-1,TRBV19,-,TGTGCCAGCGGACACTACACTGAAGCTTTCTTT,CASGHYTEAFF
-,TRBJ2-7,TRBV11-2,-,TGTGCCAGCAGCTTGACAGTGGCCCCCTACGAGCAGTACTTC,CASSLTVAPYEQYF